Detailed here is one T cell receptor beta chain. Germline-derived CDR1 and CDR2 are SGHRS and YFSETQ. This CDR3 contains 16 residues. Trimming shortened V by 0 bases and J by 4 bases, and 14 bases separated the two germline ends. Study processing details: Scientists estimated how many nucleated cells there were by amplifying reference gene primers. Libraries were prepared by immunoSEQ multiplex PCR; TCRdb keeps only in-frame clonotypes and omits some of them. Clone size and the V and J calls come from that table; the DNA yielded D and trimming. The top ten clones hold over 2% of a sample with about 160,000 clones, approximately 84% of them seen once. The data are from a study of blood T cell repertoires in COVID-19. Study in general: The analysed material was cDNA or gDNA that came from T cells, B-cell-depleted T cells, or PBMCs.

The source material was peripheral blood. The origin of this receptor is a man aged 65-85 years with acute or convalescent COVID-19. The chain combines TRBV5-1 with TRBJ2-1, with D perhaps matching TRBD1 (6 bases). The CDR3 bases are TGCGCCAGCAGCTTGGTAGGGGGAGTTCTTTACAATGAGCAGTTCTTC. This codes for CASSLVGGVLYNEQFF.